This T cell receptor (beta chain) is drawn from a study of radiation and T cells in renal cell carcinoma (dated by TCRdb to about 2020). Looking at the study overall: Samples were obtained from a clinical trial, in which 15 Gy stereotactic body radiation therapy was delivered to primary renal cell carcinomas and nephrectomy was performed 4 weeks later. In total, approximately 54 samples, comprising 26 tumors and around 27 peripheral blood samples, were subjected to TCR beta sequencing. In the approximately 53 samples combined, around 3.7 million unique CDR3 nucleotide sequences were found, encoding approximately 2,900,000 unique CDR3 amino acid sequences. General conclusions and limits of the study: No pretreatment tumor biopsies were available, so the baseline intratumoral presence of clonotypes could not be determined. Dynamics of the blood repertoire were not tracked past 4 weeks after treatment. An increase in top tumor clonotypes in blood was observed from baseline to 2 weeks post-radiation, followed by contraction by 4 weeks, which was taken to suggest transient expansion of tumor-resident clones. With a single-armed trial design, the study had no way to address how radiation dose or scheduling affects the TCR repertoire.

Remarks on this clone: Its recognized antigen is unknown. The sample holds no much larger clone one base away, and base qualities are not on file.

The sample's time point, from its label and the paper: blood 2 weeks post-SBRT. In the paper's terms, the treatment or condition label means: 15 Gy SBRT to primary tumor, nephrectomy 4 weeks later. To track tumor-enriched clonotypes, serial peripheral blood was sampled from radiation-treated patients at baseline and at 2 weeks and 4 weeks after SBRT. Every patient's renal cell carcinoma showed clear cell pathology. Genomic DNA for TCR sequencing was prepared using the QIAamp DNA Blood Mini Kit (Qiagen). Samples were included in the analyses only if all quality control checks were passed. From the cysteine up to the phenylalanine, the CDR3 has a length of 16 residues. Only CDR3 DNA is held: 48 bases, read in frame from base 1. CDR1 is given as SEHNR and CDR2 as FQNEAQ, both from the germline V gene (reference sequence). V loses 2 bases, J loses 8 bases, and the germline ends lie 18 bases apart. The immunoSEQ kit was used, according to the manufacturer's recommendations, to generate TCR beta libraries from genomic DNA. Library preparation used a first multiplex PCR with proprietary primers, then a second PCR adding unique barcodes, with bead cleanups after each round. Each sample batch included a kit-provided positive control reaction and a negative control reaction. The final libraries were assessed on an Agilent 4200 TapeStation D1000 ScreenTape, pooled by volume, and quantified by qPCR. Sequencing ran on an Illumina NextSeq500 with a MidOutput 150-cycle cartridge, using 156 Read1 and 15 Index1 cycles with kit custom primers. The pooled library was loaded at roughly 1 pM with about 20% PhiX control spiked in. The paper's data handling went like this. Vendor-processed data were analyzed in R, and a clonotype was defined as all T cells sharing the same CDR3 nucleotide sequence. In the clone abundance analyses, frequencies were normalized to the 10,000 most abundant clones in each sample. Public T cell clones, which averaged fewer than five per sample, were removed prior to analysis. Tumor-enriched clonotypes and baseline blood-enriched clonotypes were defined as those with an abundance difference of at least 32-fold between compartments. A beta-binomial differential abundance model was applied to find clonotypes that expanded or contracted between blood time points. Tumor-blood repertoire similarity was measured with the Baroni-Urbani and Buser coefficient, and groups were compared using two-tailed Wilcoxon tests in R. In TCRdb, the immuneACCESS table is reduced to in-frame sequences with V and J assigned. These tables do not hold every clone; where another copy was compared, an unresolved V gene accounts for under half, and the others remain unexplained. That table furnishes V, J and clone size, whereas the DNA furnished D and trimming. The sample table contains about 130,000 clones; only one count was recorded for 65% to 85% of them. Approximately 5% of the sample goes to the ten largest clones.

The V and J segments used are TRBV7-9 and TRBJ1-4, with TRBD1 as a weak D call on 6 bases. The specimen was blood, collected from a patient whose treatment included radiotherapy and nephrectomy. This receptor was taken from a man between 45 and 60 years old with renal cell carcinoma. The CDR3 region: CASSLSTGSGAEKLFF. The DNA sequence is as follows: TGTGCCAGCAGCTTATCCACAGGGAGTGGAGCGGAAAAACTGTTTTTT. The CDR3 plus the reference TRBV7-9 and TRBJ1-4 genes for the other parts give the full variable domain: DTGVSQNPRHKITKRGQNVTFRCDPISEHNRLYWYRQTLGQGPEFLTYFQNEAQLEKSRLLSDRFSAERPKGSFSTLEIQRTEQGDSAMYLCASSLSTGSGAEKLFFGSGTQLSVL.